A selection of T cell receptor beta chains follows, all from one sample in a study of PD-L1 blockade in urothelial cancer. The method was immunoSEQ multiplex PCR; TCRdb's version includes in-frame clones alone and lacks a portion of them. The table includes around 87,000 clones, less than 90% detected once. The sequencing used PBMCs, collected around atezolizumab (anti-PD-L1) treatment. These TCRs come from an older man with urothelial cancer. Each CDR3 is given with its conserved first and last residue. Fields, in order: D gene, clone size, J gene, V gene, CDR3 DNA, CDR3 protein. The D gene is left open where the match is weak. Clone size is not always given. Where it is, it says once, few, many or a class for expanded clones.

d_gene: .; abundance: few; j_gene: TRBJ1-6; v_gene: TRBV2; CDR3nt: TGTGCCAGCAACAACGGACAGATGGCACCCCTCCACTTT; CDR3aa: CASNNGQMAPLHF
d_gene: TRBD2; abundance: once; j_gene: TRBJ2-5; v_gene: TRBV7-2; CDR3nt: TGTGCCAGCAGCTTTGGCGGGAGGGCGAGGTACCAAGAGACCCAGTACTTC; CDR3aa: CASSFGGRARYQETQYF
d_gene: .; abundance: few; j_gene: TRBJ1-1; v_gene: TRBV6-6; CDR3nt: TGTGCCAGCAGTCAAGACAGGAACACTGAAGCTTTCTTT; CDR3aa: CASSQDRNTEAFF
d_gene: TRBD1; abundance: .; j_gene: TRBJ1-1; v_gene: TRBV29-1; CDR3nt: TGCAGCGTTGCGGGACAGGGAACTGAAGCTTTCTTT; CDR3aa: CSVAGQGTEAFF
d_gene: .; abundance: .; j_gene: TRBJ2-2; v_gene: TRBV6-4; CDR3nt: TGTGCCAGCAGTGAGGTGGCAAACACCGGGGAGCTGTTTTTT; CDR3aa: CASSEVANTGELFF
d_gene: .; abundance: .; j_gene: TRBJ1-5; v_gene: TRBV6-4; CDR3nt: TGTGCCAGCAGTGACTCCAGGGATGAGCAGCCCCAGCATTTT; CDR3aa: CASSDSRDEQPQHF
d_gene: .; abundance: .; j_gene: TRBJ2-3; v_gene: TRBV12-5; CDR3nt: TGTGCTAGTGGACCGGACTCCCTGGCAGATACGCAGTATTTT; CDR3aa: CASGPDSLADTQYF
d_gene: TRBD2; abundance: few; j_gene: TRBJ2-1; v_gene: TRBV18; CDR3nt: TGTGCCAGCTCAGCGAGCGGGAGAGATGAGCAGTTCTTC; CDR3aa: CASSASGRDEQFF
d_gene: .; abundance: .; j_gene: TRBJ2-2; v_gene: TRBV19; CDR3nt: TGTGCCAGTAGGTTGGGGGGGCTGAACACCGGGGAGCTGTTTTTT; CDR3aa: CASRLGGLNTGELFF
d_gene: .; abundance: .; j_gene: TRBJ1-5; v_gene: TRBV16; CDR3nt: TGTGCCAGCAGCCAATCTTCCACGGGGGGAGGTCAGCCCCAGCATTTT; CDR3aa: CASSQSSTGGGQPQHF
d_gene: .; abundance: .; j_gene: TRBJ2-5; v_gene: TRBV27; CDR3nt: TGTGCCAGCAGTTTGAGGGGGGGGTTGGGGGAGACCCAGTACTTC; CDR3aa: CASSLRGGLGETQYF
d_gene: .; abundance: .; j_gene: TRBJ1-3; v_gene: TRBV6-6; CDR3nt: TGTGCCAGCAGTTACGGGACTATTGGTGGAAACACCATATATTTT; CDR3aa: CASSYGTIGGNTIYF
d_gene: TRBD2; abundance: .; j_gene: TRBJ2-3; v_gene: TRBV5-4; CDR3nt: TGTGCCAGCAGCTTAGGAGGGGCTAGCGGGCTTAGGAATACGCAGTATTTT; CDR3aa: CASSLGGASGLRNTQYF
d_gene: .; abundance: .; j_gene: TRBJ2-7; v_gene: TRBV5-1; CDR3nt: TGCGCCAGCAGCAAGGGTCTAGCGTCACACGCCGGCGTCTCCGAGCAGTACTTC; CDR3aa: CASSKGLASHAGVSEQYF
d_gene: .; abundance: .; j_gene: TRBJ2-7; v_gene: TRBV9; CDR3nt: TGTGCCAGCAGCACCACCCCCGGGTACGAGCAGTACTTC; CDR3aa: CASSTTPGYEQYF
d_gene: .; abundance: .; j_gene: TRBJ2-7; v_gene: TRBV6-1; CDR3nt: TGTGCCAGCAGTGTGGGACATTACGAGCAGTACTTC; CDR3aa: CASSVGHYEQYF
d_gene: .; abundance: .; j_gene: TRBJ1-1; v_gene: TRBV19; CDR3nt: TGTGCCAGTAGTATTCTGCAGGTTACCAGTATGAACACTGAAGCTTTCTTT; CDR3aa: CASSILQVTSMNTEAFF
d_gene: .; abundance: .; j_gene: TRBJ2-1; v_gene: TRBV15; CDR3nt: TGTGCCACCAGCAGAGGCAGCCGGGATTACAATGAGCAGTTCTTC; CDR3aa: CATSRGSRDYNEQFF
d_gene: TRBD2; abundance: .; j_gene: TRBJ2-7; v_gene: TRBV7-2; CDR3nt: TGTGCCAGCAGCCCCGGGGGGAGCGGGAGTTACGAGCAGTACTTC; CDR3aa: CASSPGGSGSYEQYF
d_gene: TRBD1; abundance: .; j_gene: TRBJ2-2; v_gene: TRBV2; CDR3nt: TGTGCCAGCGGCGGGACAGGGGGCCCCACCGGGGAGCTGTTTTTT; CDR3aa: CASGGTGGPTGELFF
d_gene: TRBD1; abundance: .; j_gene: TRBJ1-5; v_gene: TRBV28; CDR3nt: TGTGCCAGCAGTTCGGGACAGGGAAGGTATTTT; CDR3aa: CASSSGQGRYF
d_gene: .; abundance: .; j_gene: TRBJ2-3; v_gene: TRBV5-1; CDR3nt: TGCGCCAGCAGCTGGACGGGGGGCACAGATACGCAGTATTTT; CDR3aa: CASSWTGGTDTQYF
d_gene: .; abundance: .; j_gene: TRBJ1-5; v_gene: TRBV5-1; CDR3nt: TGCGCCAGCAGCTTGGACAGTCGCAATCAGCCCCAGCATTTT; CDR3aa: CASSLDSRNQPQHF
d_gene: .; abundance: .; j_gene: TRBJ1-5; v_gene: TRBV19; CDR3nt: TGTGCCAGTAGTAGTCCGACAGGCTGGGATCAGCCCCAGCATTTT; CDR3aa: CASSSPTGWDQPQHF
d_gene: .; abundance: .; j_gene: TRBJ2-7; v_gene: TRBV2; CDR3nt: TGTGCCAGCAAAGAGGGCTCTGTTTACGAGCAGTACTTC; CDR3aa: CASKEGSVYEQYF
d_gene: TRBD1; abundance: .; j_gene: TRBJ2-2; v_gene: TRBV7-2; CDR3nt: TGTGCCAGCAGCTCCACCCGACAGGGGGCGTCCACCGGGGAGCTGTTTTTT; CDR3aa: CASSSTRQGASTGELFF
d_gene: .; abundance: .; j_gene: TRBJ2-1; v_gene: TRBV4-1; CDR3nt: TGCGCCAGCAGCTTCCGTAGGAGCTCCTACAATGAGCAGTTCTTC; CDR3aa: CASSFRRSSYNEQFF
d_gene: .; abundance: .; j_gene: TRBJ2-5; v_gene: TRBV7-2; CDR3nt: TGTGCCAGCAGCTCCCAGGGGCAAGAGACCCAGTACTTC; CDR3aa: CASSSQGQETQYF
d_gene: TRBD1; abundance: few; j_gene: TRBJ2-7; v_gene: TRBV2; CDR3nt: TGTGCCGTAGGACAGGGGGCAAATTACGAGCAGTACTTC; CDR3aa: CAVGQGANYEQYF
d_gene: .; abundance: .; j_gene: TRBJ2-7; v_gene: TRBV7-2; CDR3nt: TGTGCCAGCCCAGATCCCCTCCTGTATGAGCAGTACTTC; CDR3aa: CASPDPLLYEQYF
d_gene: .; abundance: once; j_gene: TRBJ2-3; v_gene: TRBV7-6; CDR3nt: TGTGCCAGCAGCCAACTAGTAGGGAGAGGTACGCAGTATTTT; CDR3aa: CASSQLVGRGTQYF
d_gene: .; abundance: .; j_gene: TRBJ2-3; v_gene: TRBV5-1; CDR3nt: TGCGCCAGCAGCTTCGGGGTCCTTTTGTCCACAGATACGCAGTATTTT; CDR3aa: CASSFGVLLSTDTQYF
d_gene: .; abundance: once; j_gene: TRBJ1-4; v_gene: TRBV5-4; CDR3nt: TGTGCCAGCAGCTTGGCTTCGGGACTTAATGAAAAACTGTTTTTT; CDR3aa: CASSLASGLNEKLFF
d_gene: TRBD2; abundance: .; j_gene: TRBJ2-3; v_gene: TRBV9; CDR3nt: TGTGCCAGCAGCCTCGGGACTAGCGGGATGGGAGAAACAGATACGCAGTATTTT; CDR3aa: CASSLGTSGMGETDTQYF
d_gene: TRBD1; abundance: few; j_gene: TRBJ1-1; v_gene: TRBV4-1; CDR3nt: TGCGCCAGCAGCCAAACAAACGTGAGGGGGCCTAGAACTGAAGCTTTCTTT; CDR3aa: CASSQTNVRGPRTEAFF
d_gene: .; abundance: .; j_gene: TRBJ2-2; v_gene: TRBV19; CDR3nt: TGTGCCAGTAGACCCCTCGGGAACACCGGGGAGCTGTTTTTT; CDR3aa: CASRPLGNTGELFF
d_gene: TRBD2; abundance: .; j_gene: TRBJ2-5; v_gene: TRBV7-6; CDR3nt: TGTGCCAGCAGCTTAAGGGAGGGATCCGGCTGGGAGACCCAGTACTTC; CDR3aa: CASSLREGSGWETQYF
d_gene: .; abundance: .; j_gene: TRBJ1-1; v_gene: TRBV15; CDR3nt: TGTGCCACCAGCAGAGGTGTAAACACTGAAGCTTTCTTT; CDR3aa: CATSRGVNTEAFF
d_gene: .; abundance: .; j_gene: TRBJ2-6; v_gene: TRBV6-5; CDR3nt: TGTGCCAGCAGTTACGGCGGGGTAGGTGGGGCCAACGTCCTGACTTTC; CDR3aa: CASSYGGVGGANVLTF
d_gene: TRBD1; abundance: .; j_gene: TRBJ1-2; v_gene: TRBV19; CDR3nt: TGTGCCAGTATAGGGACAGGGTCTTTGACCGGCTACACCTTC; CDR3aa: CASIGTGSLTGYTF
d_gene: TRBD2; abundance: .; j_gene: TRBJ2-7; v_gene: TRBV4-3; CDR3nt: TGCGCCAGCAGCCAAGAGTTGCAGCGGGACTACGAGCAGTACTTC; CDR3aa: CASSQELQRDYEQYF